The 20 T cell receptor delta chains below come from one sample, sequenced in a study of Vδ1+ human thymocytes. Study-wide results and limits: In the thymus, TRG and TRD repertoires looked highly polyclonal with Gaussian CDR3 lengths.

RNA was extracted from the cells and then reverse transcribed. The CDR3 regions were amplified by multiplex PCR from V-gene primers to a constant-region primer. TCRdb redid the clone calls on the multiplex PCR reads with CATT. This sample carries 50,000 to 60,000 delta-chain clones, approximately 15% of them seen once, and the ten largest clones take about 0.38%. No antigen has been identified for these receptors. The sequenced sample was Vdelta1+ gamma-delta thymocytes from the thymus. The subset is: FACS-sorted CD3+ TCRalphabeta- TCRVdelta1+ TCRVdelta2- thymocytes. The source is a girl under two years old who had congenital heart surgery.

The genes are TRDV1 and TRDJ1; D is unclear. V was cut by 2 bases and J by 2 bases, with 9 bases left in between. Germline V gene data show CDR1 as TSWWSYY and CDR2 as QGS. The length of the CDR3 is 14 residues. The CDR3 DNA is TGTGCTCTTGGGGAAGTGGTAAGGACCGATAAACTCATCTTT. Translating gives CALGEVVRTDKLIF.

This clone was observed a few times. The chain has TRDV1 and TRDJ1; TRDD3 matches at 9 bases. Germline V gene data show CDR1 as TSWWSYY and CDR2 as QGS. This CDR3 comprises 20 residues. V shed 1 base and J 0 bases; nucleotides not matched to a gene: 15. CDR3 DNA: TGTGCTCTTGGGGAACCAGAGGTGGTGCACTGGGGGACGTACACCGATAAACTCATCTTT. As protein: CALGEPEVVHWGTYTDKLIF.

This chain uses TRDV1 with TRDJ1, with D maybe TRDD3 (5 bases). The V and J ends lost 9 bases and 2 bases respectively, with 16 bases between them. CDR1 is TSWWSYY and CDR2 is QGS in the germline V gene. The CDR3 covers 14 residues. CDR3 amino acids: CALKRGSMTDKLIF. CDR3 nucleotides: TGTGCTCTGAAAAGGGGGTCGATGACCGATAAACTCATCTTT.

The rearrangement uses TRDV1 and TRDJ1, with 7 bases identical to TRDD2. Germline CDR1 and CDR2: TSWWSYY and QGS. The junction had 14 bases not matched to a gene; V was cut back by 4 bases and J by 0 bases. There are 18 residues in the CDR3. CDR3 coding DNA: TGTGCTCTTGGGGGTTCCTACGTTGCTCCTGGGTACACCGATAAACTCATCTTT. Its protein product is CALGGSYVAPGYTDKLIF.

The chain carries TRDV1 and TRDJ1; 9 bases are shared with TRDD3. This CDR3 spans 16 amino acids. Germline CDR1 reads TSWWSYY; CDR2 reads QGS. After removal of 1 base from V and 3 bases from J, the junction contained 6 bases not matched to a gene. The CDR3 DNA follows: TGTGCTCTTGGGGAACAGAGGGGGGATACCGCCGATAAACTCATCTTT. It translates to CALGEQRGDTADKLIF.

This clone was counted a few times. This rearrangement joins TRDV1 to TRDJ1; TRDD3 matches at 9 bases. CDR1 and CDR2 (germline): TSWWSYY, QGS. Trimming at V came to 6 bases and at J to 1 base, leaving 15 bases not matched to a gene. The CDR3 sequence is 18 residues long. CDR3 residues: CALGNLLGIRMSTDKLIF. CDR3 bases: TGTGCTCTTGGCAATCTCCTGGGGATACGCATGAGCACCGATAAACTCATCTTT.

The genes are TRDV1 and TRDJ1; 7 positions agree with TRDD3. The CDR3 spans 15 residues. The germline V gene has CDR1 TSWWSYY and CDR2 QGS. Trimming cost V 2 bases and J 3 bases; bases outside gene matches: 6. The CDR3 loop reads CALGEELDTADKLIF. Here the CDR3 DNA reads TGTGCTCTTGGGGAAGAACTGGATACGGCCGATAAACTCATCTTT.

The V and J genes are TRDV1 and TRDJ1; 10 nucleotides align to TRDD3. The CDR3 runs to 22 residues. Losses at the gene ends were 1 base for V and 2 bases for J; bases not matched to a gene: 22. Germline CDR1 reads TSWWSYY; CDR2 reads QGS. The CDR3 DNA reads as TGTGCTCTTGGGGAACGTCCCCTGGTGGTTGGGGGATACCCCCTCTCGACCGATAAACTCATCTTT. This codes for CALGERPLVVGGYPLSTDKLIF.

The J gene is TRDJ1, the V gene TRDV1, with TRDD3 matching over 7 bases. Germline loops: CDR1 TSWWSYY, CDR2 QGS. The CDR3 contains 18 residues. Trimming cost V 1 base and J 1 base; bases outside gene matches: 12. CDR3 DNA sequence: TGTGCTCTTGGGGAACCTCTAACCCTGGGGGGTATCACCGATAAACTCATCTTT. It yields the protein CALGEPLTLGGITDKLIF.

This clone was counted between two and nine times. This chain uses TRAV29/DV5 with TRDJ1; D gene ambiguous. Trimming shortened V by 0 bases and J by 0 bases, and 12 bases separated the two germline ends. Germline CDR1 reads NSMFDY; CDR2 reads ISSIKDK. The CDR3 sequence is 15 residues long. The CDR3 loop is CAASDYPRNTDKLIF. The CDR3 DNA is TGTGCAGCAAGCGACTACCCCCGAAACACCGATAAACTCATCTTT.

The V and J genes are TRDV1 and TRDJ1, with 10 nucleotides matching TRDD3. V was clipped by 3 bases and J by 11 bases; unmatched bases: 9. The CDR3 totals 14 residues. Germline assignment: CDR1 TSWWSYY and CDR2 QGS. The CDR3 nucleotides read TGTGCTCTTGGGGAGTTACAGTACTGGGGGATCCTCATCTTT. Its protein is CALGELQYWGILIF.

The rearrangement links TRDV1 to TRDJ1; 12 bases are a match to TRDD3. Germline CDR1 and CDR2: TSWWSYY and QGS. J gave up 0 bases and V 3 bases, and 32 bases lay outside the gene matches. This CDR3 has 26 amino acids. Here the CDR3 DNA reads TGTGCTCTTGGGGACCCTCTTCAAAAACGACCCTACTTACTGGGGGATACTTATGTCCACACCGATAAACTCATCTTT. This translates into CALGDPLQKRPYLLGDTYVHTDKLIF.

This clone has more than one count but fewer than ten. This chain uses TRDV1 with TRDJ1; 10 nucleotides line up with TRDD3. This CDR3 has 19 residues. Per the germline V gene, CDR1 is TSWWSYY and CDR2 is QGS. V shed 4 bases and J 0 bases; nucleotides not matched to a gene: 14. The CDR3 is CALGVAMELGDEYTDKLIF. Written as DNA, the CDR3 is TGTGCTCTTGGGGTAGCTATGGAACTGGGGGATGAGTACACCGATAAACTCATCTTT.

The rearrangement uses TRDV1 and TRDJ1, with 11 nucleotides matching TRDD3. Germline V gene lookup returns CDR1 TSWWSYY and CDR2 QGS. V trimming: 2 bases; J trimming: 1 base; junction bases outside the gene matches: 21. The CDR3 length is 22 residues. Here the CDR3 reads CALGEKHVSAGGYSSFTDKLIF. In DNA, the CDR3 is TGTGCTCTTGGGGAAAAACACGTCTCTGCTGGGGGATACAGTTCATTCACCGATAAACTCATCTTT.

V gene TRDV1 combines with J gene TRDJ1; TRDD3 is a possible D gene (10 bases). The CDR3 spans 23 residues. V lost 2 bases, J lost 2 bases, and 36 bases lay in between. Germline V gene data show CDR1 as TSWWSYY and CDR2 as QGS. CDR3 sequence reads: CALGEAFLPDSQFWGIITDKLIF. The CDR3 DNA reads TGTGCTCTTGGGGAAGCCTTCCTACCCGATTCTCAGTTCTGGGGGATAATAACCGATAAACTCATCTTT.

The rearrangement uses TRDV1 and TRDJ1; 9 bases align to TRDD3. J was trimmed by 0 bases and V by 0 bases; bases with no gene match: 20. This CDR3 has 22 amino acids. Germline assignment: CDR1 TSWWSYY and CDR2 QGS. The CDR3 DNA follows: TGTGCTCTTGGGGAACTCCCCTCTTGGCCCGTACTGGGGGAGCCGTACACCGATAAACTCATCTTT. It yields the protein CALGELPSWPVLGEPYTDKLIF.

This clone was recorded a few times. The sample holds other DNA sequences that translate to the same CDR3. The rearrangement uses TRDV1 and TRDJ1; TRDD3 matches at 12 bases. V lost 1 base and J lost 0; bases outside the gene matches: 24. Germline lookup yields CDR1 TSWWSYY and CDR2 QGS. The CDR3 spans 24 residues. The CDR3 reads CALGEPLGATTLGDTRPNTDKLIF. CDR3 DNA sequence: TGTGCTCTTGGGGAACCCCTTGGGGCTACCACACTGGGGGATACTCGCCCCAACACCGATAAACTCATCTTT.

On this clone: The DNA is left out, because the CDR3 cannot be placed on it with certainty; the CDR3 is given as TCRdb lists it. Other DNA sequences in this specimen translate into the identical CDR3. V gene TRAV29/DV5 combines with J gene TRDJ1. Germline V gives CDR1 NSMFDY, CDR2 ISSIKDK. The CDR3 has 16 amino acids, counting both end residues. This CDR3 reads CSVLLCSKRHTDKLIF.

The gene calls are TRDV1 and TRDJ1; the match to TRDD3 covers 7 bases. Trimming cost V 1 base and J 4 bases; bases outside gene matches: 21. CDR1 and CDR2 from the germline V gene are TSWWSYY and QGS. The CDR3 length is 20 residues. CDR3 in DNA: TGTGCTCTTGGGGAACCTCCCCGCCCTAACGGATTGGGGGACTTCGATAAACTCATCTTT. Encoded protein: CALGEPPRPNGLGDFDKLIF.

This clone turned up a few times. The chain uses TRDV1 and TRDJ1; perhaps TRDD2 as D (5 bases). Germline assignment: CDR1 TSWWSYY and CDR2 QGS. V dropped 4 bases and J dropped 0 bases, with 27 bases sitting between them. The CDR3 contains 20 residues. The CDR3 DNA reads as TGTGCTCTTGGGGGCGTGCCCATTCCTCATGTGGTTCGTTACACCGATAAACTCATCTTT. It is translated as CALGGVPIPHVVRYTDKLIF.